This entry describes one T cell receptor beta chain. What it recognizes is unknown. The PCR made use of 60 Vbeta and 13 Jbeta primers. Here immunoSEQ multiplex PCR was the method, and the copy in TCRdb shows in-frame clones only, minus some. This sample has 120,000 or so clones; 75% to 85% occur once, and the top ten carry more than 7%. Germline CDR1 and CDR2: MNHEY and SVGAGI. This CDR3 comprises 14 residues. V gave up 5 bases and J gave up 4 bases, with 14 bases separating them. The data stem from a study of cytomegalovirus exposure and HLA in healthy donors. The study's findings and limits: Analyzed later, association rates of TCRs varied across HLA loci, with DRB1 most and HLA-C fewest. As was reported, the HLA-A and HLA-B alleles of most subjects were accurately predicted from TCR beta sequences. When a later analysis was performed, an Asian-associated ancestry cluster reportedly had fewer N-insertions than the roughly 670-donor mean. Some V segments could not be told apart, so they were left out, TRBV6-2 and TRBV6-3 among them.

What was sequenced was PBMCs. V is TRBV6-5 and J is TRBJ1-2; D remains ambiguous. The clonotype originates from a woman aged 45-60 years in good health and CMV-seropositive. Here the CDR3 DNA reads TGTGCCAGCAGTGACCCCCGAGGCCCCTATGGCTACACCTTC. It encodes CASSDPRGPYGYTF.